Following are 15 T cell receptor beta chains from one sample sequenced in a study of cytomegalovirus exposure and HLA in healthy donors. PCR was performed using 60 Vbeta and 13 Jbeta primers. The data were produced by immunoSEQ multiplex PCR, yet TCRdb's version contains in-frame clones alone and is incomplete. The sample holds 150,000 or so clones, 70% to 85% seen once. The sample consisted of PBMCs. These receptors were collected from a human donor in good health.

The chain joins TRBV4-1 to TRBJ2-7, with 13 nucleotides matching TRBD2. CDR3 size: 19 residues. Germline trimming cut 1 base from V and 3 bases from J; bases unmatched to any gene: 12. Looked up from germline, CDR1 is MGHRA and CDR2 is YSYEKL. CDR3 DNA sequence: TGCGCCAGCAGCCAAGGGGCGACTAGCGGGGGGCCGGGGTTCTACGAGCAGTACTTC. Protein: CASSQGATSGGPGFYEQYF.

The chain joins TRBV5-6 to TRBJ2-7; 7 nucleotides agree with TRBD2. Germline loops: CDR1 SGHDT, CDR2 YYEEEE. V lost 4 bases and J lost 6; bases outside the gene matches: 10. This CDR3 is built from 14 residues. The CDR3 reads CASSLGLIWSEQYF. In DNA form, the CDR3 reads TGTGCCAGCAGCCTGGGACTAATCTGGAGCGAGCAGTACTTC.

The chain has TRBV7-2 and TRBJ2-5, with no clear D. This CDR3 comprises 12 residues. V lost 5 bases and J 5 bases, leaving 9 bases between the germline ends. Germline CDR1 is SGHTA and CDR2 is FQGNSA. The CDR3 region has the DNA TGTGCCAGCAGCCTCGGGTGGGAGACCCAGTACTTC. Its translation is CASSLGWETQYF.

V is TRBV19 and J is TRBJ1-5; 7 bases fit TRBD1. This CDR3 spans 16 amino acids. The germline gives CDR1 LNHDA, CDR2 SQIVND (reference sequence). After removal of 5 bases from V and 2 bases from J, the junction contained 9 bases not matched to a gene. The CDR3 sequence: CASSLGGGSGNQPQHF. DNA of the CDR3: TGTGCCAGTAGTTTAGGAGGGGGCTCTGGCAATCAGCCCCAGCATTTT.

The chain has TRBV7-8 and TRBJ1-4, with D uncertain. The CDR3 covers 15 residues. Germline lookup yields CDR1 SGHVS and CDR2 FQNEAQ. Trimming cost V 1 base and J 7 bases, with 13 bases left between them. CDR3 sequence reads: CASSLDGSGSEKLFF. The CDR3 DNA reads as TGTGCCAGCAGCTTAGACGGGTCGGGGTCTGAAAAACTGTTTTTT.

This clone was seen at least ten times. The J gene is TRBJ2-7, the V gene TRBV6-5; no clear D. The CDR3 extends over 13 amino acids. Germline CDR1 is MNHEY and CDR2 is SVGAGI. The germline V and J ends were trimmed by 0 bases and 6 bases, with 9 bases remaining between them. The DNA of the CDR3 is TGTGCCAGCAGTTACTCGCGACAAGCCGAGCAGTACTTC. As protein: CASSYSRQAEQYF.

The chain has TRBV2 and TRBJ1-6; D ambiguous. V lost 7 bases and J lost 10, with 11 bases in between. The CDR3 has 12 amino acids. The germline gives CDR1 SNHLY, CDR2 FYNNEI. The CDR3 is CASNRERSPLHF. The CDR3 DNA follows: TGTGCCAGCAATCGGGAGAGATCACCCCTCCACTTT.

This clone has a handful of counts. A read error may produce the germline difference seen at one junction end. This chain joins TRBV7-7 and TRBJ2-2; TRBD1 agrees at 7 bases. Germline lookup yields CDR1 SSHAT and CDR2 FNYEAQ (reference sequence). The CDR3 runs to 14 residues. CDR3 bases: TGTGCTAGCAGCGCCTTACAGGGGACCGGGGAGCTGTTTTTT. This gives the protein CASSALQGTGELFF.

The rearrangement joins TRBV9 to TRBJ1-5, with 7 bases lining up with TRBD1. This CDR3 region has 15 residues. J gave up 4 bases and V 2 bases, and 6 bases lay outside the gene matches. CDR1 is SGDLS and CDR2 is YYNGEE in the germline V gene. The CDR3, as DNA: TGTGCCAGCAGCGTTGGGACAGCTGGAAATCAGCCCCAGCATTTT. Its translation is CASSVGTAGNQPQHF.

This chain links TRBV2 with TRBJ2-3; the match to TRBD1 covers 8 bases. This CDR3 has 15 amino acids. V dropped 8 bases and J dropped 0; count of bases not matched to a gene: 7. The germline V gene has CDR1 SNHLY and CDR2 FYNNEI. CDR3 sequence: CASFRTGRSTDTQYF. The CDR3 bases are TGTGCCAGCTTCAGGACAGGGAGGAGCACAGATACGCAGTATTTT.

This clone was recorded a few times. The J gene is TRBJ2-1, the V gene TRBV13, with D maybe TRBD2 (6 bases). V dropped 7 bases and J dropped 10 bases, with 14 bases sitting between them. Germline V CDR1 and CDR2: PRHDT, FYEKMQ (reference sequence). CDR3 length: 12 amino acids. The CDR3 loop reads CASNGKGREQFF. CDR3 coding DNA: TGTGCCAGCAATGGGAAGGGGAGGGAGCAGTTCTTC.

This clone showed up just a few times. The chain recombines TRBV7-9 with TRBJ1-1; tentatively, D is TRBD1 (6 bases). In germline, CDR1 is SEHNR, CDR2 FQNEAQ (reference sequence). The CDR3 has 11 residues. Trimming removed 7 bases from V and 5 bases from J, with 8 bases in between. CDR3 amino acids: CASTGETEAFF. The CDR3 DNA is TGTGCCAGCACAGGGGAGACTGAAGCTTTCTTT.

This clone showed up just a few times. The chain is built from TRBV6-5 and TRBJ2-7; 9 bases align to TRBD1. This CDR3 contains 14 residues. Trimming removed 6 bases from V and 3 bases from J; junction bases left unmatched: 6. Germline CDR1 and CDR2: MNHEY and SVGAGI. The CDR3 protein is CASSPGQGFYEQYF. CDR3 sequence (DNA): TGTGCCAGCAGCCCAGGACAGGGGTTCTACGAGCAGTACTTC.

The CDR3 nucleotides are TGTGCCAGCAGCCCACGGACTAGCGGGTTCGGGACAGATACGCAGTATTTT. It specifies CASSPRTSGFGTDTQYF. The chain couples TRBV7-9 to TRBJ2-3; 11 nucleotides agree with TRBD2. V was clipped by 5 bases and J by 3 bases; unmatched bases: 10. Germline V gene sequence: CDR1 SEHNR, CDR2 FQNEAQ (reference sequence). The CDR3 loop spans 17 amino acids.

This chain joins TRBV7-2 and TRBJ1-5, with TRBD1 matching over 7 bases. Per the germline V gene, CDR1 is SGHTA and CDR2 is FQGNSA. Germline trimming cut 4 bases from V and 1 base from J; bases unmatched to any gene: 1. This CDR3 spans 14 amino acids. The CDR3 reads CASSSQGSNQPQHF. The DNA for the CDR3 is TGTGCCAGCAGCTCACAGGGGAGCAATCAGCCCCAGCATTTT.